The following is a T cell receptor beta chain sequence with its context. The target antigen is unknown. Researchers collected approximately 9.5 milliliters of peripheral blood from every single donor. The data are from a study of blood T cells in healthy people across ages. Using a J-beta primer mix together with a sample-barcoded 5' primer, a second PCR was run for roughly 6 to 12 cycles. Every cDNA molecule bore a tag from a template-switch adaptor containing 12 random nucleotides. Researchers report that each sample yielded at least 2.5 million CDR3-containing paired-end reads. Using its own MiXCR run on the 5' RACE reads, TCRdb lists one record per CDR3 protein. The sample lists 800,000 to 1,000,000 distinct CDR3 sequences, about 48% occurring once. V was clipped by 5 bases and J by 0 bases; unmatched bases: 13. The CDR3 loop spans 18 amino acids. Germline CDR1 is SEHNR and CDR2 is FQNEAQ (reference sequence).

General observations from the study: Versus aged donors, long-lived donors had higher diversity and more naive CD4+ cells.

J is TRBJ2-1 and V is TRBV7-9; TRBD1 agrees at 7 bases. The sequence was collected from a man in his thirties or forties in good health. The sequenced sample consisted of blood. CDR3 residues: CASSPRTGRIGSYNEQFF. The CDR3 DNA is TGTGCCAGCAGCCCCCGGACAGGCAGGATCGGCTCCTACAATGAGCAGTTCTTC.